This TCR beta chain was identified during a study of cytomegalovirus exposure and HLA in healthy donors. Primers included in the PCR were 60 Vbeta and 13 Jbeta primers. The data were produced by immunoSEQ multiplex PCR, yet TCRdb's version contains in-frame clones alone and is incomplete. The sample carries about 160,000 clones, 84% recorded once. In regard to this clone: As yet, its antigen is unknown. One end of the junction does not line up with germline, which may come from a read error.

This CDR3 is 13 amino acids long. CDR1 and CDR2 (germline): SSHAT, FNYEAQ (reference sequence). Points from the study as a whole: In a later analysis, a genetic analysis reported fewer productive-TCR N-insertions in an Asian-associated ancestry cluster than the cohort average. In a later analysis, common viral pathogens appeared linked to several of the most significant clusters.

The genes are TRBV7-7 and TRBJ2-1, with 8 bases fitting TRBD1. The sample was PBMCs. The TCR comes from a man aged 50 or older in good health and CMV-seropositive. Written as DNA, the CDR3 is TGTGCTAGCAGCACCGACAGGGGCTATGAGCAGTTCTTC. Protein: CASSTDRGYEQFF.